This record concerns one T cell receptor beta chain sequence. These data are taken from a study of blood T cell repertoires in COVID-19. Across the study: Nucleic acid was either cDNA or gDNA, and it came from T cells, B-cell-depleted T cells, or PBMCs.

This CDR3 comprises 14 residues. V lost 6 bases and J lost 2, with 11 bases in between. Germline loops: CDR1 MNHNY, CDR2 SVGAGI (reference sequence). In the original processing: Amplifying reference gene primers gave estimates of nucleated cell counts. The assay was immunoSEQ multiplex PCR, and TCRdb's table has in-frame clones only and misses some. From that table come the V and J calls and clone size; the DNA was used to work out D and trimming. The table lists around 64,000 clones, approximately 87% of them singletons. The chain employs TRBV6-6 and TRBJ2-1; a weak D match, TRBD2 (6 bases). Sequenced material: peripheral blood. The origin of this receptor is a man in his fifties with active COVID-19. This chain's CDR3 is CASRDSGTYNEQFF. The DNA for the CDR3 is TGTGCCAGCAGAGATAGCGGAACCTACAATGAGCAGTTCTTC.